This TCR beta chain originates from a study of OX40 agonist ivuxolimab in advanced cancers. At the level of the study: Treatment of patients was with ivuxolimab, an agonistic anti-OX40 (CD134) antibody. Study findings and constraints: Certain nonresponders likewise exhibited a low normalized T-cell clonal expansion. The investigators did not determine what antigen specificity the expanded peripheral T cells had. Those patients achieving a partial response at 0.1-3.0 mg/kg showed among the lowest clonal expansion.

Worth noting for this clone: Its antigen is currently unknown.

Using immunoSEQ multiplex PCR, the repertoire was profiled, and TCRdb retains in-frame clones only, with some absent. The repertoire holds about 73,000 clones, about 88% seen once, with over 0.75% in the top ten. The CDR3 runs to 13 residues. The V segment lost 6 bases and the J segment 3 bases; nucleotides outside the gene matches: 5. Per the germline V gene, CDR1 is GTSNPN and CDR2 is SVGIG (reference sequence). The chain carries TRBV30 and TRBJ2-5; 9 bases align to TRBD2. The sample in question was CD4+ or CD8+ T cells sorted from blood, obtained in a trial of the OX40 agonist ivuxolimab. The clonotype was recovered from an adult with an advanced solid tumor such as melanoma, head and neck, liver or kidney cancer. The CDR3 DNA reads TGTGCCTGCCAGACTAGCGGAGAAGAGACCCAGTACTTC. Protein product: CACQTSGEETQYF.